These 11 T cell receptor beta chains came from one sample sequenced in a study of blood T cell repertoires in COVID-19 (TCRdb year 2020). Library preparation was by the immunoSEQ multiplex PCR assay. The source is immuneACCESS, and TCRdb retained only in-frame sequences with V and J called. Part of the clones is not carried over; for the studies checked, unresolved V genes explain less than half of this, and the remainder is unexplained. This sample is represented by approximately 100,000 clones; around 88% of them were singletons. The top ten clones comprise 3% to 3.5% of the sample. Specimen: peripheral blood. These receptors were taken from a human donor in a cohort sampled during active COVID-19.

The rearrangement uses TRBV11-2 and TRBJ2-7; D is unresolved. Germline CDR1 is SGHAT and CDR2 is FQNNGV. CDR3 size: 16 residues. V was pared by 5 bases and J by 0 bases, with 17 bases between. In DNA form, the CDR3 reads TGTGCCAGCAGCCCGTCCCTGCTGCTAACCTCCTACGAGCAGTACTTC. Translation: CASSPSLLLTSYEQYF.

The chain employs TRBV6-5 and TRBJ2-5; 10 bases agree with TRBD1. The germline V gene encodes CDR1 MNHEY and CDR2 SVGAGI. J lost 5 bases, V lost 0 bases, and 6 bases had no gene match. The CDR3 runs 16 residues. The CDR3 DNA reads as TGTGCCAGCAGTTACTCCGGGACAGGGGTATGGGAGACCCAGTACTTC. Translated: CASSYSGTGVWETQYF.

This chain links TRBV4-3 with TRBJ2-6; D gene unclear. CDR3 length: 16 amino acids. V was clipped by 0 bases and J by 0 bases, with 6 bases between them. In germline, CDR1 is LGHNA, CDR2 YSLEER. The chain's CDR3 is CASSQDSSSGANVLTF. In nucleotides, the CDR3 is TGCGCCAGCAGCCAAGATTCCTCCTCTGGGGCCAACGTCCTGACTTTC.

This chain links TRBV7-6 with TRBJ1-1; 7 bases map to TRBD1. This CDR3 is 15 amino acids long. Germline CDR1 and CDR2: SGHVS and FNYEAQ. The V and J ends lost 1 base and 5 bases, in that order; junction bases with no gene match: 7. The DNA of the CDR3 is TGTGCCAGCAGCTTAGGGACAGGTATCCGAACTGAAGCTTTCTTT. It specifies CASSLGTGIRTEAFF.

The rearrangement uses TRBV18 and TRBJ1-6, with D unclear. The length of the CDR3 is 16 residues. The germline gives CDR1 KGHSH, CDR2 LQKENI. V was pared by 3 bases and J by 6 bases, with 15 bases between. The CDR3 DNA reads as TGTGCCAGCTCACCGGCCATGGCAGGTGGTAATTCACCCCTCCACTTT. This translates into CASSPAMAGGNSPLHF.

The rearrangement uses TRBV6-5 and TRBJ1-1; TRBD1 might be the D (5 bases). Germline-derived CDR1 and CDR2 are MNHEY and SVGAGI. The V and J ends lost 8 bases and 3 bases respectively, with 16 bases between them. The CDR3 covers 14 residues. CDR3 nucleotide sequence: TGTGCCAGCGTACTAGGAGGGACTCACACTGAAGCTTTCTTT. The encoded protein is CASVLGGTHTEAFF.

The V and J genes are TRBV3-1 (or the pseudogene TRBV3-2) and TRBJ1-2, with TRBD1 identical over 7 bases. The CDR3 contains 13 residues. CDR1 is LGHDT and CDR2 is YNNKEL in the germline V gene (reference sequence). V dropped 5 bases and J dropped 4; count of bases not matched to a gene: 4. This CDR3 is CASSSGTAYGYTF. CDR3 DNA sequence: TGTGCCAGCAGCTCCGGGACAGCCTATGGCTACACCTTC.

The table lists this clone with a few counts. The rearrangement joins TRBV10-3 to TRBJ1-2; 7 bases map to TRBD1. CDR1 and CDR2 from the germline V gene are ENHRY and SYGVKD. J lost 2 bases, V lost 8 bases, and 5 bases had no gene match. The CDR3 has 13 amino acids. Written as DNA, the CDR3 is TGTGCCATCTGGGACAGCCGGAACTATGGCTACACCTTC. Translating it yields CAIWDSRNYGYTF.

This clone showed up just a few times. This sequence joins TRBV27 and TRBJ1-2; D is unresolved. The CDR3 consists of 16 residues. The V end lost 3 bases, the J end lost 5 bases, and 19 bases lay between the germline ends. Germline lookup yields CDR1 MNHEY and CDR2 SMNVEV (reference sequence). CDR3 sequence reads: CASSFMSGAGRYGYTF. CDR3 nucleotides: TGTGCCAGCAGTTTTATGTCAGGAGCCGGGAGGTATGGCTACACCTTC.

This chain joins TRBV28 and TRBJ2-1; D gene ambiguous. Trimming stripped 6 bases from V and 0 bases from J, with 9 bases between. Germline V lookup: CDR1 MDHEN, CDR2 SYDVKM. CDR3 length equals 14 residues. For the CDR3, the DNA is TGTGCCAGCAGAAGTAGAAGCTCCTACAATGAGCAGTTCTTC. Protein: CASRSRSSYNEQFF.

The sample holds one count of this clone. V usage is TRBV15 and J usage is TRBJ2-3; 8 bases agree with TRBD1. The CDR3 loop spans 15 amino acids. With V trimmed by 5 bases and J by 3 bases, 7 bases remained unmatched. Germline V CDR1 and CDR2: LNHNV, YYDKDF (reference sequence). CDR3 DNA sequence: TGTGCCACCAGCGGAAGACAGGGGCGTACAGATACGCAGTATTTT. The encoded protein is CATSGRQGRTDTQYF.